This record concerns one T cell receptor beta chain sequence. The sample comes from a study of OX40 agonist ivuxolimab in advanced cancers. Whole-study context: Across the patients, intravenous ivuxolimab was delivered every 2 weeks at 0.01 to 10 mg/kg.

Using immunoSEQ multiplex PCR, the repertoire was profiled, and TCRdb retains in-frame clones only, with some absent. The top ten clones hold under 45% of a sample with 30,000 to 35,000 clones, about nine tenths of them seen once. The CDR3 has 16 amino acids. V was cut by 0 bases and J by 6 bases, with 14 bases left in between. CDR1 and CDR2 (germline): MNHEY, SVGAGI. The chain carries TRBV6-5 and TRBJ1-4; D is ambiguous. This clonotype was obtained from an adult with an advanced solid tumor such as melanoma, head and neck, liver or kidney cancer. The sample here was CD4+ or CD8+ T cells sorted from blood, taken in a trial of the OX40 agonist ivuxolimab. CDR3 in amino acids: CASSYSRGGSDEKLFF. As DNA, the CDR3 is TGTGCCAGCAGTTACTCTCGAGGAGGTTCCGATGAAAAACTGTTTTTT.